This paragraph reports one T cell receptor (beta chain). In replicate PCRs of sorted subsets, approximately 190 ng DNA, approximately 32,000 T cell genomes, was used. Sequencing used immunoSEQ multiplex PCR; TCRdb keeps in-frame clones, though not all of them. Seen here are roughly 2 million clones, approximately 95% observed once, and the top ten hold 1.1%. This sample is part of a study of shared clonotypes between healthy human individuals. Study-level background: Plates per donor: three CD4 naive, three CD4 memory, two CD8 naive, one CD8 memory.

V lost 0 bases, J lost 8 bases, and 11 bases lay in between. Germline-derived CDR1 and CDR2 are SGHVS and FNYEAQ. The CDR3 length is 14 residues. Terminally differentiated effector memory CD45RA+ cells were excluded from the naive CD8 cells, which were CD45RO-negative and positively selected for CCR7. Sequencing was performed on naive CD8+ T cells sorted from blood. The sequence derives from a man between 18 and 29 years old in good health. The chain carries TRBV7-6 and TRBJ2-1; no clear D gene. The DNA for the CDR3 is TGTGCCAGCAGCTTAGCGGGCCGGGTTGATGAGCAGTTCTTC. This sequence encodes CASSLAGRVDEQFF.